Detailed here is one TCR beta chain. Its antigen remains unidentified. No clone much larger than this one lies a single base away; base qualities are absent. The CDR3 regions of human TCRbeta chains were subjected to immunosequencing. The study's own analysis went as follows. TCRs in the repertoires were compared against a reference library of SARS-CoV-2-specific TCRs that had been generated with the MIRA antigen-specificity platform. Breadth meant the fraction of unique TCRs that were SARS-CoV-2-associated, whereas depth meant the fraction of total T cells that were SARS-CoV-2-associated. Each spike-specific TCR was assigned to its reactive spike region and to a CD4 or CD8 class using the MIRA data. Log10-transformed breadth and depth values were compared by one-way ANOVA with Sidak's multiple comparisons tests. Here the immuneACCESS table is served through TCRdb, limited to in-frame sequences with V and J called. Missing clones are a known gap in these copies; in checked studies unresolved V genes cover under half, and the rest lacks a known reason. V, J and clone size were drawn from that table, and D and trimming were deduced from the DNA. This sample has 110,000 to 150,000 clones in its table, and 75% to 90% of those were observed once. The ten largest clones represent 1.6% of the sample.

This sample stems from a study of T cell responses to AZD1222 COVID-19 vaccine (dated by TCRdb to the early 2020s). For the wider study: Because spike-specific TCR depth and breadth did not differ between the two schedules, AZD1222 recipients who got a second dose at roughly 4 weeks were pooled with those who got a second dose at roughly 12 weeks. A total of 240 or so trial participants underwent TCR sequencing, of whom around 210 had received two doses of AZD1222 and 26 had received two doses of the MenACWY control vaccine. Trial participants were enrolled by age into 18-55, 56-69 and 70-plus year subgroups, with 148, 28 and 57 TCR-sequenced participants respectively.

Overall study outcomes, separate from this receptor: Only a handful of AZD1222 recipients were SARS-CoV-2 seropositive at baseline, limiting conclusions about previously exposed vaccinees. Because no samples from the day 14 peak response were available, repertoires could be characterized only after the peak T cell response. Spike-specific TCR breadth and depth rose significantly after two AZD1222 doses compared with day 0 and with MenACWY recipients. The 56-69-year group was small, and its depth increase did not reach significance, likely because of low power. Epitopes outside the regions mutated in the B.1.351 and B.1.1.7 variants were reportedly recognized by nearly half of the unique spike-specific TCRs. The whole spike protein was spanned by vaccine-associated CD4 TCRs, and dominant responses were seen in regions 160-218 and 743-854. Participants were mostly white British, with more females than males. The authors suggested clonal diversity may have been underestimated.

The time point tag for this specimen amounts to: baseline before first vaccination. Vaccinee samples were obtained from the UK trials COV001 and COV002, which included a single-blind randomized controlled phase 2/3 trial of AZD1222 (ChAdOx1 nCoV-19) in healthy adults. For TCRbeta chain sequencing, PBMC samples were collected from trial participants at day 0 and at day 28 after the second dose. This TCR came from an adult in good health. Source: peripheral blood, taken on day 0 of AZD1222 vaccination.

The CDR3 region: CASTGYGELFF. The nucleotide sequence is TGTGCCAGCACCGGGTACGGGGAGCTGTTTTTT. The rearrangement joined TRBV12-3 or TRBV12-4 to TRBJ2-2, with no confidently assigned D gene. Cut back by 7 bases and 7 bases, the V and J ends lie 7 bases apart. From its cysteine to its phenylalanine, the CDR3 spans 11 amino acids. Left in the record is the CDR3 DNA by itself, 33 bases read in frame from the first base.